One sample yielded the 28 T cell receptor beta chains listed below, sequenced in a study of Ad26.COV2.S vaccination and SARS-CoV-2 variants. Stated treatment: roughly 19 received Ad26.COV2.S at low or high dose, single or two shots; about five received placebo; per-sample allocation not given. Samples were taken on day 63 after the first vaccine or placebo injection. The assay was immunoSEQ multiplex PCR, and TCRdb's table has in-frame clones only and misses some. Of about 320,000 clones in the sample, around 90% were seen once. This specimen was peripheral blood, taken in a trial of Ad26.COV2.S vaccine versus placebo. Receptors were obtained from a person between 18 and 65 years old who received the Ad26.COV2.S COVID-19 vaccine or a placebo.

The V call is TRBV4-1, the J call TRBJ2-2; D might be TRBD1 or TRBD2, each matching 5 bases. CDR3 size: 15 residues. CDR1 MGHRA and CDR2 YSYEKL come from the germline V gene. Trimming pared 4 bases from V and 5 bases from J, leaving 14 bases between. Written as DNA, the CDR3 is TGCGCCAGCAGCCGTCCAAGGGGCGGGACCGGGGAGCTGTTTTTT. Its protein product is CASSRPRGGTGELFF.

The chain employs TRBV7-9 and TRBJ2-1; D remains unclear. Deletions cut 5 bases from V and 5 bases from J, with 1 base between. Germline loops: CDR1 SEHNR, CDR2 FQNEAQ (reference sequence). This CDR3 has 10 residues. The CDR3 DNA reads TGTGCCAGCAGCAACAATGAGCAGTTCTTC. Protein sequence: CASSNNEQFF.

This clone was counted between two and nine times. The DNA of the CDR3 is TGCGCCAGCAGCCCCCTGCCACTTTTAAGCAATCAGCCCCAGCATTTT. This gives the protein CASSPLPLLSNQPQHF. The chain links TRBV4-1 to TRBJ1-5, with D uncertain. The CDR3 totals 16 residues. Per the germline V gene, CDR1 is MGHRA and CDR2 is YSYEKL. V lost 4 bases and J 1 base, leaving 14 bases between the germline ends.

CDR3 protein: CASSPSTSRTYEQYF. Written as DNA, the CDR3 is TGTGCCAGCTCACCATCAACGTCCCGAACCTACGAGCAGTACTTC. The chain recombines TRBV18 with TRBJ2-7; no clear D gene. Germline lookup yields CDR1 KGHSH and CDR2 LQKENI. Trimming left V 2 bases short and J 2 bases short, with 13 bases between. The CDR3 has 15 amino acids.

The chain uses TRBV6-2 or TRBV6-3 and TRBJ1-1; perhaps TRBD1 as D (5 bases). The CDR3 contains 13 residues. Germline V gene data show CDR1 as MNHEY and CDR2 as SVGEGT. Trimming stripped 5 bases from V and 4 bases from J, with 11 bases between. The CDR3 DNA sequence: TGTGCCAGCAGTCCCCAGGGATCCACTGAAGCTTTCTTT. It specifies CASSPQGSTEAFF.

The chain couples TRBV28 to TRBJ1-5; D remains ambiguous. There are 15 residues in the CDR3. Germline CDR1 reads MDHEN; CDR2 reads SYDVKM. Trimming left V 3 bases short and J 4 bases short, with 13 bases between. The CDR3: CASSFGSSGNQPQHF. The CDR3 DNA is TGTGCCAGCAGTTTCGGTTCGAGCGGGAATCAGCCCCAGCATTTT.

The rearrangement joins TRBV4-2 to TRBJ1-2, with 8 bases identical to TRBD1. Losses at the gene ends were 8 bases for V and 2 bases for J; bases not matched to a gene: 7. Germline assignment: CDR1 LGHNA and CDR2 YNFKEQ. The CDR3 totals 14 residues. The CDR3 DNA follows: TGTGCCAGCGTCCAGGGGGCAGGGAACTATGGCTACACCTTC. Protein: CASVQGAGNYGYTF.

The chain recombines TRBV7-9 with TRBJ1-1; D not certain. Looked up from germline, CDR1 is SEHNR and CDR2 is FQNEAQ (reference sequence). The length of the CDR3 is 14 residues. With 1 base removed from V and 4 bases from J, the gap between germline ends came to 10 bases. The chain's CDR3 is CASSLVLGFTEAFF. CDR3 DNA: TGTGCCAGCAGCTTAGTTTTGGGGTTCACTGAAGCTTTCTTT.

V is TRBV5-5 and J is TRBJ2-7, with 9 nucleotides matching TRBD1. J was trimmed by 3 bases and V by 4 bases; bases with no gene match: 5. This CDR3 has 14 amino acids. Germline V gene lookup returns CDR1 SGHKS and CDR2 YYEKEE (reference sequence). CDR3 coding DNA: TGTGCCAGCAGCCCGGGACAGGGTGACTACGAGCAGTACTTC. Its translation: CASSPGQGDYEQYF.

The CDR3 region has the DNA TGCGCCAGCGGGTTGGCGGGAGTAAACGGGGAGCTGTTTTTT. Amino acids: CASGLAGVNGELFF. The genes are TRBV4-3 and TRBJ2-2; 7 bases map to TRBD2. Germline CDR1 reads LGHNA; CDR2 reads YSLEER. V lost 8 bases and J lost 7; bases outside the gene matches: 10. This CDR3 comprises 14 residues.

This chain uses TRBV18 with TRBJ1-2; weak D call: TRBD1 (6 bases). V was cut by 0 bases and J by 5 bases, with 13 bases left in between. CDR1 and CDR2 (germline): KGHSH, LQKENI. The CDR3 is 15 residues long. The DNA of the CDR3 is TGTGCCAGCTCACCACCTCCGACAGGCAGTTATGGCTACACCTTC. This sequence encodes CASSPPPTGSYGYTF.

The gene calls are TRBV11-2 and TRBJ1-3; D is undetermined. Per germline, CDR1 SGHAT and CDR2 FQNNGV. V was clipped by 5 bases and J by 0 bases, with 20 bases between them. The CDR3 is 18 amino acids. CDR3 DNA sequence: TGTGCCAGCAGCAGGGAAAGGACCACCTCGCGCTCTGGAAACACCATATATTTT. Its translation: CASSRERTTSRSGNTIYF.

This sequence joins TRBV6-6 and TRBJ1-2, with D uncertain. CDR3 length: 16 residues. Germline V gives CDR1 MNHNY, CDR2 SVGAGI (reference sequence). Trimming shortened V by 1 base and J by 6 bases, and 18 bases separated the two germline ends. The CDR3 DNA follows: TGTGCCAGCAGTTACTTATCGACCGACTTCAAACATGGCTACACCTTC. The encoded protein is CASSYLSTDFKHGYTF.

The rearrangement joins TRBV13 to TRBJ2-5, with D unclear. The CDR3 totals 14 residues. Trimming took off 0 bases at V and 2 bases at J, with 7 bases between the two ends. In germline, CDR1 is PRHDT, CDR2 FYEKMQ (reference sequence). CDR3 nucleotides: TGTGCCAGCAGCTTAGGCCGCGATCAAGAGACCCAGTACTTC. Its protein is CASSLGRDQETQYF.

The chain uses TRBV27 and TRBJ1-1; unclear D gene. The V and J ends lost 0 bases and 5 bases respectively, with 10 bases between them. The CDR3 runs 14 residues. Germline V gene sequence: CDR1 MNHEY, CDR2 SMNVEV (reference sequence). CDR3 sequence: CASSLSLTVTEAFF. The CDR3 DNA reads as TGTGCCAGCAGTTTATCTCTTACAGTAACTGAAGCTTTCTTT.

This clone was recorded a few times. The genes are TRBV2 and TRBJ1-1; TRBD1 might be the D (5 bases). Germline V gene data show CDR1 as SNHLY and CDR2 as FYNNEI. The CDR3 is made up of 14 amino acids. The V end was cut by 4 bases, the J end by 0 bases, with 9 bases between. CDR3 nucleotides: TGTGCCAGCAGTGTTCAGGGCGTGAACACTGAAGCTTTCTTT. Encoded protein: CASSVQGVNTEAFF.

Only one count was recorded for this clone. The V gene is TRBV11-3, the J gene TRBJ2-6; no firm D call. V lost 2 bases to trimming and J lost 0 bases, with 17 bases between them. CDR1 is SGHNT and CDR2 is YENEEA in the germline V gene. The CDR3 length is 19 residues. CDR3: CASSLTFWQRSSGANVLTF. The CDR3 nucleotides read TGTGCCAGCAGCTTAACTTTTTGGCAAAGGAGCTCTGGGGCCAACGTCCTGACTTTC.

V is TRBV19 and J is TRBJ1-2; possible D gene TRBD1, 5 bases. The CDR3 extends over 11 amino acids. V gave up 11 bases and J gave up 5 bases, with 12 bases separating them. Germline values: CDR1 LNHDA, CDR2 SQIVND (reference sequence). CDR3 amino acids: CASGDGYGYTF. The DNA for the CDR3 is TGTGCCTCTGGGGACGGTTATGGCTACACCTTC.

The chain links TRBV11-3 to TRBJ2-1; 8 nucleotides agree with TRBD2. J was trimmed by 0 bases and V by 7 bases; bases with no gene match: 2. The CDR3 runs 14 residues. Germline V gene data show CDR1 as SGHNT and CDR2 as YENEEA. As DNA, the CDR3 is TGTGCCAGCAAACTAGCGGACTCCTACAATGAGCAGTTCTTC. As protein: CASKLADSYNEQFF.

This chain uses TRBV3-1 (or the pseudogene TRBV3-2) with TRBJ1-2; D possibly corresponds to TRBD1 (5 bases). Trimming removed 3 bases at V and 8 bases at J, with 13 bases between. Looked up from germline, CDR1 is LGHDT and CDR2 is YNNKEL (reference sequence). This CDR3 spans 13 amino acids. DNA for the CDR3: TGTGCCAGCAGCCAGACGGGGGTTGAGGGCTACACCTTC. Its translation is CASSQTGVEGYTF.

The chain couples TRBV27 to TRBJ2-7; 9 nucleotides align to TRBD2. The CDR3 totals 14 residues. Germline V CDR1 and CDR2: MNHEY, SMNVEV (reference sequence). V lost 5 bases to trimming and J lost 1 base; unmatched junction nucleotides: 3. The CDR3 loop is CASSPSGDSYEQYF. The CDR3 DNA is TGTGCCAGCAGTCCTAGCGGGGATTCCTACGAGCAGTACTTC.

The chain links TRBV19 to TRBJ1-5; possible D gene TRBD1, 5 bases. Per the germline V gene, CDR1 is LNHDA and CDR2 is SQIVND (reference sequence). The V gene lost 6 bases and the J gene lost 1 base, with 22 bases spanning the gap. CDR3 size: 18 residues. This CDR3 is CASSDQGLYPMSNQPQHF. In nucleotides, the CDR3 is TGTGCCAGTAGCGACCAGGGCCTCTACCCGATGAGCAATCAGCCCCAGCATTTT.

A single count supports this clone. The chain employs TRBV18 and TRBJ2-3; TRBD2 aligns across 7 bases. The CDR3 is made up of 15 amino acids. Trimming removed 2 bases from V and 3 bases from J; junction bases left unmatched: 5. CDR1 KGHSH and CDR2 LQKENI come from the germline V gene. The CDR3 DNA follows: TGTGCCAGCTCACCAGGGGAGGGGAGTACAGATACGCAGTATTTT. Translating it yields CASSPGEGSTDTQYF.

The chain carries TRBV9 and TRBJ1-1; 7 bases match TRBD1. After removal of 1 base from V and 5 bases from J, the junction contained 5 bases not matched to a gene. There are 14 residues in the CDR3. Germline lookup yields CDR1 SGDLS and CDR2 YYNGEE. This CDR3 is CASSVYAGGTEAFF. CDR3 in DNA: TGTGCCAGCAGCGTATACGCAGGGGGTACTGAAGCTTTCTTT.

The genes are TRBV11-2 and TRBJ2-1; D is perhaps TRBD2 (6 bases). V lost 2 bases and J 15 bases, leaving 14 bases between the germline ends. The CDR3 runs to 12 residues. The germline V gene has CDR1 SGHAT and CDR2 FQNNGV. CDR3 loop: CASSLFLGLPFF. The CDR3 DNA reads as TGTGCCAGCAGCTTATTTCTTGGACTACCGTTCTTC. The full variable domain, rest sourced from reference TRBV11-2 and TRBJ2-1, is EAGVAQSPRYKIIEKRQSVAFWCNPISGHATLYWYQQILGQGPKLLIQFQNNGVVDDSQLPKDRFSAERLKGVDSTLKIQPAKLEDSAVYLCASSLFLGLPFFGPGTRLTVL.

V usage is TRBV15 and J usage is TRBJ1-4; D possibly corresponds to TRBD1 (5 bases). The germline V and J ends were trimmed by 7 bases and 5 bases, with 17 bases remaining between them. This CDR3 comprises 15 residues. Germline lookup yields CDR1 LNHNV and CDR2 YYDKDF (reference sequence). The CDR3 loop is CATTDSGIGNEKLFF. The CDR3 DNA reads TGTGCCACCACAGACAGCGGAATAGGAAATGAAAAACTGTTTTTT.

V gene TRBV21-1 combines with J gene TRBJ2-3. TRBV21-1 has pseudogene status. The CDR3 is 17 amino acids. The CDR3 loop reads CASSKVDSWGRGDTQYF. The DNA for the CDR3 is TGTGCCAGCAGCAAAGTGGATTCATGGGGGAGAGGAGATACGCAGTATTTT.

The CDR3 region has the DNA TGTGCCAGCAGCGAGACAGCTGCCTCTGGGGCCAACGTCCTGACTTTC. This gives the protein CASSETAASGANVLTF. The chain employs TRBV2 and TRBJ2-6, with D tentatively TRBD1 (5 bases). V lost 6 bases and J 0 bases, leaving 12 bases between the germline ends. The germline V gene encodes CDR1 SNHLY and CDR2 FYNNEI. The CDR3 has 16 amino acids.